This T cell receptor beta chain was sequenced during a study of T cells in Graves' hyperthyroidism and ophthalmopathy. This clonotype occurred a few times. Researchers amplified the TCR beta CDR3 regions from RNA transcripts. HTBI primers were employed in a first-round RT-PCR of the TCR CDR3. TCRdb reprocessed the multiplex PCR reads via MiXCR and lists one record per CDR3 protein. The table lists roughly 280,000 distinct CDR3 sequences, around 20% of them singletons, with roughly 60% in the top ten. This clonotype originated in a man between 25 and 39 years old with Graves' ophthalmopathy. Specimen: blood.

CDR3 DNA sequence: TGTGCCAGCAGCTTAAGGGCAGGGGGCTATACAATGAACACTGAAGCTTTCTTT. Its protein product is CASSLRAGGYTMNTEAFF. V and J are TRBV11-3 and TRBJ1-1, with 8 positions matching TRBD1. CDR3 length equals 18 residues. Germline-derived CDR1 and CDR2 are SGHNT and YENEEA. The junction had 11 bases not matched to a gene; V was cut back by 2 bases and J by 0 bases.